Sequencing of this TCR beta chain was carried out in a study of T cell responses to AZD1222 COVID-19 vaccine. With respect to this clone: Its antigen remains unidentified.

Libraries were prepared by immunoSEQ multiplex PCR; TCRdb keeps only in-frame clonotypes and omits some of them. The sample holds about 150,000 clones, approximately 90% seen once. Whole-study findings and limits: Recipients of two AZD1222 doses showed rising Spike-specific TCR breadth and depth. Targets within unmutated variant regions were reportedly found for nearly half of spike-specific TCRs.

The CDR3 sequence is 12 residues long. V was clipped by 5 bases and J by 12 bases, with 14 bases between them. The V gene's germline CDR1 is SGHVS and CDR2 FQNEAQ. V is TRBV7-8 and J is TRBJ2-1; D uncertain. This specimen was peripheral blood, taken on day 0 of AZD1222 vaccination. This receptor was taken from an adult in good health. CDR3 nucleotides: TGTGCCAGCAGCCTGACCGATCCCGGGCAGTTCTTC. Translated: CASSLTDPGQFF.